This T cell receptor beta chain appears in the sequencing data of a study of cytomegalovirus exposure and HLA in healthy donors. Broader study findings: Clusters of TCRs from the first cohort tended to co-occur in the roughly 120 validation repertoires (as a later analysis found). In vitro work confirmed that three CMV-associated chains recognize CMV antigens. TCR beta chains numbering some 160 were designated cytomegalovirus-associated.

As for this clone: Antigen: not known.

The CDR3 consists of 17 residues. The protocol was immunoSEQ multiplex PCR, while the TCRdb copy is restricted to in-frame clones and leaves out a portion. The data hold about 100,000 clones, with approximately 85% observed a single time. The origin of this receptor is a woman in her late teens or twenties in good health and CMV-seronegative. The rearrangement joins TRBV21-1 to TRBJ1-1; the table assigns TRBD1, which was not confirmed against the DNA. TRBV21-1 counts as a pseudogene. Sequenced: PBMCs. The CDR3 loop is CASSISGKCEAKCEAFF. DNA for the CDR3: TGTGCCAGCAGCATTTCAGGCAAATGTGAAGCTAAGTGTGAAGCTTTCTTT.